This is a list of T cell receptor beta chains from one sample in a study of blood T cell repertoires in COVID-19. The assay was immunoSEQ multiplex PCR, and TCRdb's table has in-frame clones only and misses some. In the table there are a few hundred thousand clones, roughly 86% of which are singletons. Source material: peripheral blood. These receptors all come from a woman between 45 and 65 years old with acute or convalescent COVID-19. The CDR3 runs from the conserved cysteine through the conserved F or W. Each record gives: CDR3 protein, CDR3 DNA, clone size, D gene, V gene, J gene. The D gene is left open where the match is weak. For some rows the clone size is stated as once, few or many, or as a class when expanded; others skip it.

CASSSLFSGSETQYF	TGTGCCAGCAGTTCCTTATTTAGCGGGAGTGAGACCCAGTACTTC	NA	TRBD2	TRBV6-2/TRBV6-3	TRBJ2-5
CATSRPPGVEGYTF	TGTGCCACCAGCCGGCCACCGGGGGTGGAAGGCTACACCTTC	NA	NA	TRBV15	TRBJ1-2
CASSLWSGVGEQYF	TGTGCCAGCAGTTTATGGTCAGGGGTTGGGGAGCAGTACTTC	NA	NA	TRBV28	TRBJ2-7
CATSDGMGGVTGANVLTF	TGTGCCACCAGTGACGGAATGGGGGGTGTTACCGGGGCCAACGTCCTGACTTTC	NA	NA	TRBV24-1	TRBJ2-6
CASSFWGGEGQPQHF	TGTGCCAGCAGTTTTTGGGGAGGGGAAGGTCAGCCCCAGCATTTT	NA	NA	TRBV28	TRBJ1-5
CASSPGLSGANVLTF	TGCGCCAGCAGCCCGGGACTCTCTGGGGCCAACGTCCTGACTTTC	NA	NA	TRBV5-1	TRBJ2-6
CASSFSSDTQYF	TGTGCCAGCAGCTTCTCGTCAGATACGCAGTATTTT	NA	NA	TRBV7-3	TRBJ2-3
CASSQEAVERETYEQYF	TGCGCCAGCAGCCAAGAGGCGGTTGAGCGGGAGACCTACGAGCAGTACTTC	NA	TRBD2	TRBV4-3	TRBJ2-7
CASSFGGTNEKLFF	TGTGCCAGCAGCTTTGGAGGGACTAATGAAAAACTGTTTTTT	once	NA	TRBV7-9	TRBJ1-4
CASSLAFGGANEQFF	TGCGCCAGCAGCTTGGCGTTCGGGGGGGCTAATGAGCAGTTCTTC	few	TRBD2	TRBV5-1	TRBJ2-1
CASSFSGLARYNEQFF	TGTGCCAGCAGCTTCAGTGGGCTAGCACGTTACAATGAGCAGTTCTTC	NA	NA	TRBV11-2	TRBJ2-1
CASSLQSLNEKLFF	TGTGCCAGCAGTTTGCAGTCCTTAAATGAAAAACTGTTTTTT	NA	NA	TRBV28	TRBJ1-4
CASSVASAGTGTYNEQFF	TGTGCCAGCAGCGTAGCTTCGGCCGGGACAGGGACCTACAATGAGCAGTTCTTC	NA	TRBD1	TRBV9	TRBJ2-1
CASSQTGGRYDGYTF	TGTGCCAGCAGCCAAACGGGAGGGCGTTACGATGGCTACACCTTC	NA	NA	TRBV7-3	TRBJ1-2